This entry is about one T cell receptor (beta chain). It lacks a known antigen. Nothing much larger sits one base from this clone, and base qualities are not available. Peripheral blood CD8+ and CD4+ T cells from healthy donors, Susac syndrome patients and multiple sclerosis patients were profiled using high-throughput TCR beta sequencing. The Susac syndrome patients fulfilled recently defined diagnostic criteria for either definite or probable disease. CD8+ TEMRA cells were enriched by FACS, while bulk CD8+ and CD4+ T cells were purified by magnetic negative isolation. Blood was collected in EDTA tubes and processed within 24 hours, with PBMCs isolated through density gradient centrifugation. PBMCs intended for TCR sequencing were cryopreserved in liquid nitrogen and were subsequently thawed in a 37 degrees C water bath. The sorted or isolated CD4+, CD8+ and CD8+ TEMRA cells reached a purity of at least 90%.

The entry originates in a study of CD8 T cells in Susac syndrome (dated by TCRdb to the late 2010s). Study-wide context: Among the sequenced Susac syndrome patients, about six had clinically active disease and eight or nine were in clinical remission. Susac syndrome patients were therapy-naive, on corticosteroids (some also receiving IVIg), or on IVIg alone at blood withdrawal. The study used repertoire sequencing to test whether antigen drove CD8+ T cell activation and differentiation in Susac syndrome.

The investigation overall reported the following: In the CD4+ T cell repertoire of Susac syndrome patients, clonal expansion was not detected. The study acknowledged that relatively few individuals were included in the TCR sequencing and HLA analysis.

RNA was extracted with the RNeasy kit and roughly 0.45 to 1 ug was reverse transcribed using random hexamers. The immunoSEQ multiplex PCR assay, which covers 54 Vbeta and 13 Jbeta segments, was used to amplify TCR beta CDR3 regions. PCR amplification bias was corrected by using a synthetic template baseline for primer optimization and computational correction. Regarding the original processing steps: Reads were annotated to V, D and J genes according to IMGT and were analyzed with immunoSEQ Analyzer, with only productive sequences retained. Clonality was calculated as one minus the Shannon entropy normalized by log2 of the number of productive unique sequences. Public and private clones were assessed among the 100 most prevalent clones of each patient and control. Susac-specific clones were defined as absent from healthy and MS cohorts, some 1,000 published viral clones and other ImmuneACCESS disease sequences. Clones were called with MiXCR by TCRdb after fastp trimmed the public reads at Q25, and only in-frame beta chains were retained. Each CDR3 protein appears once, grouped with its most common genes and DNA. What appears here as the V and J calls and clone size reflects TCRdb's work, not the paper's. The sample contains about 180,000 distinct CDR3 sequences, roughly 94% of them found a single time. Of the sample, 0.099% is held by the ten largest clones.

From a lookup of the germline V gene, CDR1 and CDR2 are SGHRS and YFSETQ. The junction shows trimming of 2 bases on V and 5 bases on J, and the gene matches do not reach 7 bases of it. The CDR3 sequence holds 15 residues, the cysteine and phenylalanine included. The kept DNA is CDR3 alone, 45 bases in frame from the first base. This chain is built from TRBV5-1 and TRBJ2-1, with 7 junctional bases fitting TRBD1. The sequence was obtained from a human donor with Susac syndrome. The sequencing sample was made of CD4+ T cells from PBMCs. Here the CDR3 is given as CASSLGGASDNEQFF. The sequenced DNA: TGCGCCAGCAGCTTAGGGGGCGCTTCGGACAATGAGCAGTTCTTC.